This entry is about one TCR beta chain. Its target is unknown. The data are from a study of neoadjuvant anti-PD-1 for oral cavity cancer. Study conclusions and caveats: Post-nivolumab, blood T cell clonality was significantly elevated in non-responders.

The time point: after neoadjuvant nivolumab, at surgical resection. Method: immunoSEQ multiplex PCR; TCRdb's copy keeps in-frame clones and lacks some. Here the sample spans over 9,000 clones, about three fifths being singletons. The CDR3 spans 12 residues. CDR1 and CDR2 from the germline V gene are WSHSY and SAAADI. Trimming removed 0 bases at V and 8 bases at J, with 7 bases between. The V and J genes are TRBV10-2 and TRBJ1-2; D gene ambiguous. This specimen consisted of PBMCs, obtained after nivolumab (anti-PD-1) treatment. The clonotype originates from a person between 40 and 80 years old with oral cavity squamous cell carcinoma. CDR3 coding DNA: TGCGCCAGCAGTGAGTCGACGGCGGGCTACACCTTC. This gives the protein CASSESTAGYTF.